These T cell receptor beta chains were read from a single sample in a study of blood T cell repertoires in COVID-19. Repertoires were generated with immunoSEQ multiplex PCR, while TCRdb's copy carries only in-frame clones and drops some. The repertoire holds about 99,000 clones, with 81% as singletons. The sample taken for sequencing was peripheral blood. The receptors originated from a man of 80 years or more with COVID-19, enrolled during active disease. The CDR3 runs from the conserved cysteine through the conserved F or W. Each record gives: V gene, D gene, J gene, clone size, CDR3 DNA, CDR3 protein. A D gene is named only where the DNA matches it firmly. A clone size is listed for some rows: how often the clone was seen (once, few, many), or a class if it is expanded.

TRBV10-3,TRBD2,TRBJ2-7,NA,TGTGCCATCAGTGAGTCGATGGTAGCGGGGGCCAGGTACTTC,CAISESMVAGARYF
TRBV6-5,NA,TRBJ2-5,NA,TGTGCCAGCAGTTTAACGTTCGGAGAGACCCAGTACTTC,CASSLTFGETQYF
TRBV3-1/TRBV3-2,NA,TRBJ1-6,NA,TGTGCCAGCAGCCAAGCGGACAGAGAGTCACCCCTCCACTTT,CASSQADRESPLHF
TRBV7-8,TRBD2,TRBJ2-5,NA,TGTGCCAGCAGCCCTGCGACTAGCGGGGGATGGACCCAGTACTTC,CASSPATSGGWTQYF
TRBV3-1/TRBV3-2,TRBD2,TRBJ2-1,NA,TGTGCCAGCAGCCAGCGAATTCTAGCGGGGTACAATGAGCAGTTCTTC,CASSQRILAGYNEQFF
TRBV4-2,NA,TRBJ2-2,NA,TGTGCCAGCAGCCAAGATCTCGGGACCGGGGAGCTGTTTTTT,CASSQDLGTGELFF
TRBV27,TRBD1,TRBJ2-7,once,TGTGCCAGCAGCCCTAGGGGGACAGGGGTTGGGGAGCAGTACTTC,CASSPRGTGVGEQYF
TRBV29-1,TRBD2,TRBJ2-3,NA,TGCAGCGTTCTAGCGGGGTACACAGATACGCAGTATTTT,CSVLAGYTDTQYF
TRBV5-1,TRBD1,TRBJ1-2,NA,TGCGCCAGCAGCTTGGCGGGACAGGGGGGGAGTTATGGCTACACCTTC,CASSLAGQGGSYGYTF
TRBV11-2,TRBD1,TRBJ1-2,NA,TGTGCCAGCAGCCTCGGACAGGGAACCTTCAACTATGGCTACACCTTC,CASSLGQGTFNYGYTF
TRBV5-1,NA,TRBJ1-3,NA,TGCGCCAGCAGCTTGGGGCAGGGAGGAAACACCATATATTTT,CASSLGQGGNTIYF
TRBV28,TRBD2,TRBJ2-5,NA,TGTGCCAGCAGTCACACCTCGGGGGGCGGGGGGCTCCAAGAGACCCAGTACTTC,CASSHTSGGGGLQETQYF
TRBV5-5,NA,TRBJ1-2,NA,TGTGCCAGCAGCTTGCGGTTCGACAGCCCCTCGGGCTACACCTTC,CASSLRFDSPSGYTF
TRBV2,TRBD1,TRBJ1-4,medium-sized,TGTGCCAGCAGTGAATCGTTACAGGGGTTGGGCGAAAAACTGTTTTTT,CASSESLQGLGEKLFF
TRBV5-1,TRBD2,TRBJ2-5,NA,TGCGCCAGCAGCTTGGGCCCTAGCGGGAGGACGCAGACCCAGTACTTC,CASSLGPSGRTQTQYF
TRBV2,TRBD2,TRBJ2-1,NA,TGTGCCAGCAGTCTAGCGGGGGGATACAATGAGCAGTTCTTC,CASSLAGGYNEQFF
TRBV5-4,TRBD2,TRBJ2-5,NA,TGTGCCAGTACTAAGGGGCTAGCGGGGGCCCTGCAAGAGACCCAGTACTTC,CASTKGLAGALQETQYF
TRBV19,TRBD1,TRBJ1-1,NA,TGTGCCAGTAGTACAAGGGGGCGTATCACTGAAGCTTTCTTT,CASSTRGRITEAFF
TRBV5-5,NA,TRBJ1-1,NA,TGTGCCAGCAGCCCAGGGTTTGCCACTGAAGCTTTCTTT,CASSPGFATEAFF
TRBV6-1,TRBD1,TRBJ2-1,NA,TGTGCCAGCAGTGAAGGACAGGGGTTATACAATGAGCAGTTCTTC,CASSEGQGLYNEQFF
TRBV5-5,NA,TRBJ2-2,NA,TGTGCCAGCAGTCCATTAAGGGGTTTCGCGAGCACCGGGGAGCTGTTTTTT,CASSPLRGFASTGELFF
TRBV19,NA,TRBJ1-5,NA,TGTGCCAGTAGTAGGCTACGGACAGATAGCAATCAGCCCCAGCATTTT,CASSRLRTDSNQPQHF
TRBV5-4,NA,TRBJ1-1,NA,TGTGCCAGCAGCACAGAGGCCCGACGGGCGGGGACTGAAGCTTTCTTT,CASSTEARRAGTEAFF
TRBV6-5,NA,TRBJ1-1,NA,TGTGCCAGCCCCCAATACACTGAAGCTTTCTTT,CASPQYTEAFF
TRBV6-5,NA,TRBJ2-2,few,TGTGCCAGCAGTTACATGCCAGGGTCCGGGGAGCTGTTTTTT,CASSYMPGSGELFF
TRBV10-3,TRBD2,TRBJ2-7,NA,TGTGCCATCAGTGACCGGACTAGGGGCGAGCAGTACTTC,CAISDRTRGEQYF
TRBV9,NA,TRBJ2-1,once,TGTGCCAGCACTCCGGGGGGCGGGACCTACAATGAGCAGTTCTTC,CASTPGGGTYNEQFF